The 24 T cell receptor beta chains below were found in one sample sequenced in a study of shared clonotypes between healthy human individuals. Some clones are missing from TCRdb's copy, which holds only in-frame ones; the method was immunoSEQ multiplex PCR. The sample lists roughly 1.4 million clones, around 98.5% occurring once. Sequencing used naive CD4+ T cells sorted from blood. As for subset: CD45RA+ positively selected. The receptors here all came from a man under 40 in good health.

The J gene is TRBJ1-1, the V gene TRBV29-1, with 8 bases fitting TRBD1. Looked up from germline, CDR1 is SQVTM and CDR2 is ANQGSEA. This CDR3 contains 13 residues. J lost 0 bases, V lost 6 bases, and 3 bases had no gene match. CDR3 sequence reads: CSVLDRVNTEAFF. CDR3 sequence (DNA): TGCAGCGTACTGGACAGGGTGAACACTGAAGCTTTCTTT.

CDR3 DNA: TGTGCCAGCACCCAAGGACTAGCGGTTAACAATGAGCAGTTCTTC. This encodes CASTQGLAVNNEQFF. The chain couples TRBV6-5 to TRBJ2-1, with 10 bases identical to TRBD2. Unmatched junction bases numbered 8, after V lost 7 bases and J lost 5 bases. The length of the CDR3 is 15 residues. CDR1 and CDR2 from the germline V gene are MNHEY and SVGAGI.

This sequence joins TRBV28 and TRBJ2-1, with 9 bases identical to TRBD1. With V trimmed by 6 bases and J by 9 bases, 12 bases remained unmatched. Germline V gene lookup returns CDR1 MDHEN and CDR2 SYDVKM. The CDR3 spans 15 residues. CDR3 sequence: CASSRAGQGLSEQFF. The CDR3 DNA follows: TGTGCCAGCAGCCGAGCGGGACAGGGTTTAAGTGAGCAGTTCTTC.

V is TRBV27 and J is TRBJ2-1, with TRBD2 matching over 7 bases. Germline assignment: CDR1 MNHEY and CDR2 SMNVEV (reference sequence). V trimming: 3 bases; J trimming: 5 bases; junction bases outside the gene matches: 13. CDR3 length equals 17 residues. The DNA of the CDR3 is TGTGCCAGCAGTTTTCAAATGAGGGCGGGAGCTGACAATGAGCAGTTCTTC. Protein product: CASSFQMRAGADNEQFF.

The chain joins TRBV9 to TRBJ2-2; 8 nucleotides align to TRBD2. This CDR3 spans 18 amino acids. Trimming removed 0 bases from V and 1 base from J; junction bases left unmatched: 8. The V gene's germline CDR1 is SGDLS and CDR2 YYNGEE. This CDR3 reads CASSVVPLAGQNTGELFF. The CDR3 DNA sequence: TGTGCCAGCAGCGTAGTCCCCCTAGCGGGCCAGAACACCGGGGAGCTGTTTTTT.

The genes are TRBV10-1 and TRBJ2-1, with TRBD2 matching 14 bases. V was pared by 5 bases and J by 10 bases, with 7 bases of the junction left unmatched. CDR3 length: 15 amino acids. Germline CDR1 WNHNN, CDR2 SYGVQD (reference sequence). This CDR3 is CASSTTSGRAWEQFF. In DNA, the CDR3 is TGCGCCAGCAGTACGACTAGCGGGAGGGCCTGGGAGCAGTTCTTC.

The gene calls are TRBV10-1 and TRBJ1-1; D not resolved. Germline-derived CDR1 and CDR2 are WNHNN and SYGVQD (reference sequence). The length of the CDR3 is 13 residues. V was cut by 1 base and J by 7 bases, with 10 bases left in between. The CDR3 sequence is CASSELGQDEAFF. CDR3 sequence (DNA): TGCGCCAGCAGTGAGTTGGGCCAGGATGAAGCTTTCTTT.

The chain has TRBV5-1 and TRBJ2-1, with a weak D call TRBD2 (5 bases). V was clipped by 0 bases and J by 3 bases, with 7 bases between them. Germline lookup yields CDR1 SGHRS and CDR2 YFSETQ. The CDR3 extends over 14 amino acids. CDR3 DNA: TGCGCCAGCAGCTTGGAAACTAGCTACAATGAGCAGTTCTTC. Its protein product is CASSLETSYNEQFF.

The genes are TRBV7-8 and TRBJ2-6; perhaps TRBD1 as D (6 bases). Trimming cost V 1 base and J 0 bases, with 16 bases left between them. This CDR3 spans 19 amino acids. Germline CDR1 is SGHVS and CDR2 is FQNEAQ. CDR3 DNA: TGTGCCAGCAGCTTAGTAAGGGGACACATTAACTCTGGGGCCAACGTCCTGACTTTC. The encoded protein is CASSLVRGHINSGANVLTF.

The rearrangement uses TRBV20-1 and TRBJ2-3; D remains unclear. This CDR3 comprises 11 residues. Germline V gives CDR1 DFQATT, CDR2 SNEGSKA (reference sequence). V lost 6 bases, J lost 6 bases, and 10 bases lay in between. CDR3 sequence: CSAETVDTQYF. In nucleotides, the CDR3 is TGCAGTGCGGAGACCGTGGATACGCAGTATTTT.

The chain carries TRBV10-3 and TRBJ1-2; D might be TRBD1 (5 bases). V lost 8 bases, J lost 1 base, and 8 bases lay in between. The V gene's germline CDR1 is ENHRY and CDR2 SYGVKD. This CDR3 has 12 amino acids. The CDR3 nucleotides are TGTGCCATCGGGGCGGATAACTATGGCTACACCTTC. Encoded protein: CAIGADNYGYTF.

J is TRBJ1-5 and V is TRBV19; unclear D gene. Trimming removed 3 bases from V and 2 bases from J, with 11 bases in between. The CDR3 length is 15 residues. Germline CDR1 reads LNHDA; CDR2 reads SQIVND (reference sequence). The CDR3 reads CASSMPGLGNQPQHF. The CDR3 nucleotides are TGTGCCAGTAGTATGCCCGGGTTGGGCAATCAGCCCCAGCATTTT.

The gene calls are TRBV28 and TRBJ1-5, with 9 bases fitting TRBD1. This CDR3 has 16 residues. V was pared by 2 bases and J by 4 bases, with 6 bases of the junction left unmatched. CDR1 and CDR2 (germline): MDHEN, SYDVKM. CDR3 protein: CASSLHQGTGNQPQHF. The CDR3 coding sequence is TGTGCCAGCAGTTTACATCAAGGGACAGGGAATCAGCCCCAGCATTTT.

V and J are TRBV5-1 and TRBJ2-3; D remains unclear. The CDR3 totals 15 residues. V was clipped by 3 bases and J by 2 bases, with 13 bases between them. CDR1 SGHRS and CDR2 YFSETQ come from the germline V gene. CDR3 protein: CASSSTPLPTDTQYF. The DNA for the CDR3 is TGCGCCAGCAGCTCGACCCCCCTCCCCACAGATACGCAGTATTTT.

Details on this clone: The same CDR3 is also encoded by other DNA sequences in this sample. CDR3: CASSLEGASGYTF. The CDR3 nucleotides are TGCGCCAGCAGCTTGGAGGGGGCGAGCGGCTACACCTTC. This chain connects TRBV5-1 to TRBJ1-2; the match to TRBD1 covers 7 bases. V trimming: 0 bases; J trimming: 8 bases; junction bases outside the gene matches: 4. The V gene's germline CDR1 is SGHRS and CDR2 YFSETQ. The CDR3 covers 13 residues.

In DNA form, the CDR3 reads TGTGCCAGCAAGAAGGGGACCCTCAATGAGCAGTTCTTC. Translation: CASKKGTLNEQFF. The chain carries TRBV11-2 and TRBJ2-1; D is tentatively TRBD1 or TRBD2 (5 bases each). CDR3 length: 13 residues. V was clipped by 7 bases and J by 6 bases, with 13 bases between them. The V gene's germline CDR1 is SGHAT and CDR2 FQNNGV.

The count of this clone is one. The chain recombines TRBV10-3 with TRBJ1-5; D is perhaps TRBD1 (6 bases). V was clipped by 6 bases and J by 3 bases, with 18 bases between them. The CDR3 loop spans 16 amino acids. Germline CDR1 reads ENHRY; CDR2 reads SYGVKD. This CDR3 is CAIREDRLGNNQPQHF. The DNA for the CDR3 is TGTGCCATCAGGGAAGACAGGTTGGGGAACAATCAGCCCCAGCATTTT.

This chain uses TRBV5-4 with TRBJ2-1; D remains unclear. The CDR3 runs to 15 residues. CDR1 and CDR2 (germline): SGHNT, YYREEE (reference sequence). Trimming took off 6 bases at V and 7 bases at J, with 20 bases between the two ends. CDR3 DNA sequence: TGTGCCAGCACCCCGGTGGAAACCCTAGGGAATGAGCAGTTCTTC. This encodes CASTPVETLGNEQFF.

V usage is TRBV7-9 and J usage is TRBJ1-2; D is unresolved. The V gene's germline CDR1 is SEHNR and CDR2 FQNEAQ (reference sequence). V was cut by 8 bases and J by 1 base, with 8 bases left in between. The CDR3 is 12 amino acids. The CDR3 region has the DNA TGTGCCAGCGCCGACGTTAACTATGGCTACACCTTC. It encodes CASADVNYGYTF.

This chain joins TRBV5-4 and TRBJ2-4; 8 bases align to TRBD2. The V gene's germline CDR1 is SGHNT and CDR2 YYREEE (reference sequence). The J segment lost 2 bases and the V segment lost 2 bases, leaving 9 bases of the junction unmatched. The CDR3 is 17 residues long. In DNA form, the CDR3 reads TGTGCCAGCAGCTTCGACGGGGGGGGCTCGACCAAAAACATTCAGTACTTC. Its protein product is CASSFDGGGSTKNIQYF. Filled out from reference TRBV5-4 and TRBJ2-4, the complete variable domain reads ETGVTQSPTHLIKTRGQQVTLRCSSQSGHNTVSWYQQALGQGPQFIFQYYREEENGRGNFPPRFSGLQFPNYSSELNVNALELDDSALYLCASSFDGGGSTKNIQYFGAGTRLSVL.

The rearrangement joins TRBV7-9 to TRBJ1-4; D gene ambiguous. Trimming removed 5 bases at V and 8 bases at J, with 18 bases between. The CDR3 totals 15 residues. Germline V lookup: CDR1 SEHNR, CDR2 FQNEAQ (reference sequence). The CDR3: CASSPNGISTEKLFF. The DNA for the CDR3 is TGTGCCAGCAGCCCAAACGGGATTTCCACCGAAAAACTGTTTTTT.

This clone was found once. The chain employs TRBV28 and TRBJ1-2, with TRBD1 as a possible D gene (5 bases). V lost 2 bases, J lost 8 bases, and 9 bases lay in between. This CDR3 contains 12 residues. CDR1 and CDR2 from the germline V gene are MDHEN and SYDVKM. CDR3 residues: CASSLQGHGYTF. The CDR3 DNA reads as TGTGCCAGCAGTTTACAGGGCCACGGCTACACCTTC.

Turning to this clone: One end of the junction is discordant with germline, which a read error may explain. The rearrangement links TRBV5-1 to TRBJ2-7; 7 bases map to TRBD1. Germline V lookup: CDR1 SGHRS, CDR2 YFSETQ. CDR3 length: 13 amino acids. The DNA for the CDR3 is TGCGCCAGCAGCTTGGAGACAGGGCCCGAGAAACACTTC. Its translation: CASSLETGPEKHF.

The table lists this clone with a few counts. Different DNA sequences within this sample yield the same CDR3. The chain combines TRBV28 with TRBJ2-7, with 9 bases aligning to TRBD2. J gave up 2 bases and V 5 bases, and 1 base lay outside the gene matches. Germline loops: CDR1 MDHEN, CDR2 SYDVKM. The CDR3 spans 13 residues. The CDR3 DNA sequence: TGTGCCAGCAGTCCTAGCGGGACCTACGAGCAGTACTTC. Translation gives CASSPSGTYEQYF.